This T cell receptor beta chain stems from a study of cytomegalovirus exposure and HLA in healthy donors (dated by TCRdb to about 2017). About the full investigation: In an earlier analysis of 450 to 750 of the donors, about 260 Gb of sequence data and 95 million to 130 million unique TCR beta sequences from some 170 million T cells were reported. HLA typing covered class I and class II loci at four-digit resolution. Roughly five DR-DQ haplotypes were handled as single units for association and clustering, since linkage in the cohort was strong. Genome-wide SNP genotypes for about 60% of the roughly 670 donors were used in a later genetic analysis, which treated that subset as a discovery cohort. Of the roughly 420 genotyped donors, 65% to 90% were placed in the genetic ancestry cluster associated with self-reported Caucasian donors. The later analysis used no new phenotypic data to find candidate immune exposures, relying instead on TCR beta sequences and their occurrence across donors. Using immunosequencing, the study profiled T cell repertoires from 550 to 750 subjects and related those repertoires to cytomegalovirus serostatus. In addition to the first cohort of 650 to 750 subjects, a separate validation cohort of approximately 110 different subjects was used. An earlier analysis of a few hundred of the donors applied high-throughput TCR beta sequencing to assess whether each TCR beta V gene segment acted as functional or pseudogenic. Every discovery cohort repertoire had been produced on one sequencing platform. An early release that covered about 600 HLA-typed donors contained 300 to 350 gigabases of sequencing data and roughly 84 million unique TCR sequences. High-throughput TCR immunosequencing, statistical association of individual TCRs with disease status, and machine learning were combined to predict cytomegalovirus infection status. Among a few hundred genotyped donors of the cohort, an average of approximately 240,000 unique TCR beta nucleotide sequences were sequenced per donor, roughly 20% of them non-productive. To study patterns of TCR occurrence, a later analysis re-analyzed previously published TCR beta repertoires from 666 donors and added high-resolution HLA genotyping. The number of typed donors differed by locus: about 620-640 for A, B, C, DRB1 and DQB1; roughly 510 for DQA1; 606 for DPA1; and around 490 for DPB1. The study was designed to test whether signatures of past pathogen exposure could be identified by cataloging public T cell receptors. Alongside the repertoire data, information on donor age, sex, ethnicity and CMV serostatus was compiled. Broader findings and caveats from the paper: The only immune exposure information available for the cohort was CMV serostatus. Correlated functional status among segregating V segments might reflect linkage disequilibrium, but an unknown experimental factor could not be ruled out. In a later analysis, over 15,000 TCR beta sequences were associated with specific HLA alleles at a false discovery rate of 0.05. V-gene and J-gene trimming of TCR beta chains was associated with a missense DCLRE1C variant in a later genetic analysis, and the association was replicated in an independent cohort. In a later analysis, TCR association rates were found to vary across HLA loci, with the most associated TCRs seen for DRB1 alleles and the fewest for HLA-C alleles. A further reported finding was that TCR beta sequences accurately predicted the HLA-A and HLA-B alleles for most subjects in the first cohort. Presence/absence analyses assumed roughly uniform sequencing depth across donors, an assumption that may not hold. According to a later analysis, parvovirus B19, influenza, CMV and Epstein-Barr virus appeared linked to several top co-occurrence clusters. In a later analysis, most CMV-associated TCR beta chains were found to appear HLA-restricted, with HLA associations seemingly driven largely by CMV exposure. In a later analysis, HLA-associated TCR beta chains were found to be more clonally expanded and to have lower generation probabilities than equally common non-associated chains. Because the 87-base-pair reads could not distinguish some IMGT-functional V segments, including TRBV6-2 and TRBV6-3, those segments were excluded. Most TCR sequences were seen in very few donors, while some public TCRs were found in many individuals. In an earlier analysis of 450 to 750 of the donors, most TCR beta V segments appeared in productive rearrangements about 87% or about 30% of the time, broadly matching IMGT annotations. In a later genetic analysis, fewer N-insertions in productive TCRs were reported among donors in an Asian-associated ancestry cluster than the roughly 710-donor mean. Only TCR beta chains were sequenced in this cohort, and the absence of alpha or paired-chain data limited detectable features. The classifier was reported to diagnose cytomegalovirus status with high specificity and sensitivity in both the original cohort and the validation cohort. The study listed over 150 TCR beta chains as associated with cytomegalovirus. In vitro tests confirmed that a few of the cytomegalovirus-associated TCR beta chains recognize cytomegalovirus antigens. Because counts were too low, roughly 17 rarely observed V segments, including chromosome 9 orphons, were left out of the earlier analysis of 587 of the donors. A cluster of highly shared sequence variants was judged likely to be a technical artifact of the sequencing pipeline. According to the authors, the approach could potentially be generalized to other disease states and immunological phenotypes. Because HLA typing was unavailable for some donors at each locus, only the typed subset was used in association tests. Strong co-occurrence of HLA alleles, especially DR and DQ, made assigning TCR associations to individual alleles difficult.

Library construction relied on the immunoSEQ multiplex PCR assay. A mixture of 60 forward primers for TCR Vbeta segments and 13 reverse primers for TCR Jbeta segments was used in the multiplex PCR. The CDR3 region of rearranged TCR beta genes was amplified from genomic DNA with a multiplex PCR assay. Amplified TCR beta libraries were sequenced as 87-base-pair reads on the Illumina HiSeq System. On the authors' methods: A later analysis counted approximately 74 million unique TCR beta chains across the 550 to 700 repertoires, and around 12 million of these chains were shared by at least two donors. To remove PCR and sequencing errors, raw reads were error-corrected and collapsed into unique sequences using a nearest-neighbor algorithm that merged closely related sequences. Alignment of CDR3 sequences to IMGT reference sequences was used to assign V, D and J gene segments. For a sequence to be retained, at least a six-nucleotide match to both a V gene segment and a J gene segment was required. Rearrangements were called productive when the CDR3 lacked stop codons and stayed in frame with V and J; all others were non-productive. CDR3 was defined by IMGT convention, running from the second conserved V-encoded cysteine to the conserved J-encoded phenylalanine. The earlier analysis of a few hundred of the donors excluded any sequence lacking an unambiguous match to a single V gene segment. In an earlier analysis of roughly 600 of the donors, a V segment was called functional when productive rearrangements were above 56.7%, and segregating when the standard deviation between donors exceeded 5%. A statistical classification framework was built for diagnosing cytomegalovirus status from the catalog of TCR beta chain sequences. In a later analysis, TCR nucleotide sequences were compared against IMGT/GENE-DB human TR gene sequences so that V and J genes could be assigned. Using the TCRdist pipeline, a later analysis assigned CDR3 sequences along with most-parsimonious VDJ recombination scenarios. A later analysis defined each TCR beta chain by its CDR3 amino acid sequence plus V-gene family, and excluded reads lacking a unique V-gene family. In a later analysis, 550 to 650 highly shared, low-generation-probability nucleotide sequences were removed to address suspected cross-contamination and a sequencing artifact. For each public chain, a later analysis derived a clonal expansion index from normalized ranks of inferred template counts within each repertoire. Generation probabilities in a later analysis came from a VDJ recombination model fitted to out-of-frame rearrangements, and those results were checked against IGoR. In a later analysis, hypergeometric tests were used to score TCR-TCR, TCR-HLA and TCR-CMV co-occurrence, with a repertoire-size bias correction applied to TCR pairs. A later analysis estimated false discovery rates by permuting HLA or CMV assignments 20 times. A later analysis grouped co-occurring TCRs with DBSCAN, adding TCRdist sequence similarity when clustering within HLA-allele-positive subsets. Repertoires with fewer than 30,000 or more than 120,000 public chains were left out of co-occurrence clustering, as were four to six repertoires with anomalous nucleotide sharing. The immuneACCESS repertoire file appears here via TCRdb, limited to in-frame rearrangements. These files lack a portion of the clones; in checked studies, under half of the deficit traces to unresolved V genes, and the cause of the others is not known. For V, J and clone size, that table is used; D and trimming come from the DNA. Counted in this sample were approximately 80,000 clones; about three quarters of them appeared once. Roughly 2.6% of the sample lies in the top ten.

From a lookup of the germline V gene, CDR1 and CDR2 are MRHNA and SNTAGT. From the cysteine up to the phenylalanine, the CDR3 has a length of 15 residues. Only CDR3 DNA remains: 45 bases, in frame from the first base. V has 6 bases trimmed and J has 0 bases trimmed; junction bases matching no gene number 2. With regard to this clone: Its cognate antigen has yet to be identified. It has no much larger one-base neighbor in the sample; base qualities were not kept.

The cohort consisted of some 730 healthy bone marrow donors. All cohort members were sampled while nominally healthy, although unrecorded immune exposures were likely present. The donor was CMV seropositive and belonged to the group of more than 250 seropositive cohort members. A peripheral blood sample was collected from each donor, and TCR beta sequencing was performed on peripheral blood mononuclear cells. The Qiagen DNeasy Blood Extraction Kit was used to extract genomic DNA from the blood cell samples. In this chain, TRBV6-4 is recombined with TRBJ2-1, with 10 bases aligning to TRBD2. This receptor was taken from a male donor in good health and CMV-seropositive. Source material: PBMCs. The DNA reads TGTGCCAGCAGCAGGACTAGCGGCTCCTACAATGAGCAGTTCTTC. It specifies CASSRTSGSYNEQFF.